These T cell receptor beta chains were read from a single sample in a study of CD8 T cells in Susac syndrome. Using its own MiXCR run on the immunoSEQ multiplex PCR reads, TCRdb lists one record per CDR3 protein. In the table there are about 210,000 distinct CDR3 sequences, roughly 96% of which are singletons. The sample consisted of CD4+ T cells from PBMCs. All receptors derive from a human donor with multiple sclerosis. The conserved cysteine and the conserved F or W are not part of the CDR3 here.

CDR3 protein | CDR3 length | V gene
ASSLRFAQY | 9 | TRBV12-3/TRBV12-4
ASSWTGTGKAKLF | 13 | TRBV5-1
SGSPRLAARNEQF | 13 | TRBV29-1
ASSVDQGSGYEQY | 13 | TRBV9
ASSQEDWREQY | 11 | TRBV5-1
SALPTGGRGYT | 11 | TRBV20-1
SVLREGKYNEQF | 12 | TRBV29-1
ASSLRGRPGANVLT | 14 | TRBV28
ASSLTPGPTAGQPQH | 15 | TRBV12-3/TRBV12-4
ASRAGPLNTEAF | 12 | TRBV25-1
ASSTLAGRYNEQF | 13 | TRBV9
ASSQAGTGRQPQH | 13 | TRBV14
ASRRSDRGYGYT | 12 | TRBV2
SVTENTGELF | 10 | TRBV20-1
ASSRKDRGGYGYT | 13 | TRBV3-1
SVDGRNEQF | 9 | TRBV29-1
ASSPRRTDTQY | 11 | TRBV27
ASSRDRFSGANVLT | 14 | TRBV9
ASSIDRGSYNEQF | 13 | TRBV12-3/TRBV12-4
ASSLNVKEKETQY | 13 | TRBV5-1
SVEDPKREDEQF | 12 | TRBV29-1
ASSFTGTSGGQNEQF | 15 | TRBV6-5
ASKKTSGIPSTDTQY | 15 | TRBV2
ASTLRGTGGDTQY | 13 | TRBV12-3/TRBV12-4
ASRRDSYEQY | 10 | TRBV2
AWSGNRGHYEQY | 12 | TRBV30
ASSGKFRGWVADTQY | 15 | TRBV2
ASRRPAVITQY | 11 | TRBV12-3/TRBV12-4
SVGTSGSFYEQY | 12 | TRBV29-1
SASGTGRNEQY | 11 | TRBV20-1
ASSASRGNYGYT | 12 | TRBV10-2
ASSYLRGSGEKLF | 13 | TRBV27
ASNLAGPYNEQF | 12 | TRBV5-1
SARPPEGLNQPQH | 13 | TRBV20-1
SATRTGGKDEQY | 12 | TRBV20-1
SARGVGGGTQY | 11 | TRBV20-1
ASSRAGGSYEQY | 12 | TRBV6-5
ALLFGGYT | 8 | TRBV30
ASSSPTGANIQY | 12 | TRBV28
ASSAGQSSYNEQF | 13 | TRBV9
ASRFGQETQY | 10 | TRBV5-1
ASSLWEGNQPQH | 12 | TRBV12-3/TRBV12-4